The T cell receptor (beta chain) described here comes from a study of T-cell memory formation after mild COVID-19. A word on this clonotype: Its antigen is still unknown.

Study-wide points: From day 15 to 85, contracting clones were balanced between CD4 and CD8, whereas later expanders leaned toward CD4+. Clones which contracted sat mainly in CM and EM if CD4+, and in EMRA if CD8+.

This CDR3 has 14 residues. Germline values: CDR1 MDHEN, CDR2 SYDVKM. Trimming pared 3 bases from V and 2 bases from J, leaving 11 bases between. TCR alpha and TCR beta cDNA libraries carrying sample barcodes and UMIs were produced by 5'RACE using constant-segment primers. MiXCR, applied by TCRdb to the 5' RACE reads, yields one record per CDR3 protein. Counted here are hundreds of thousands of distinct CDR3 sequences, 15% to 20% occurring once; the ten biggest clones make up roughly 21%. The rearrangement links TRBV28 to TRBJ2-7; D possibly corresponds to TRBD1 (6 bases). The sequenced sample consisted of PBMCs or a T cell subset sorted from them (not recorded which). The source is a young man who had mild COVID-19 (a few samples of this study predate the infection). Cell type and time point are not known. DNA of the CDR3: TGTGCCAGCAGTTTTACAGGGTCTCCCTACGAGCAGTACGTC. Translation: CASSFTGSPYEQYV.